Below, 27 T cell receptor beta chains from the same sample are listed, as sequenced in a study of cytomegalovirus exposure and HLA in healthy donors. The PCR was carried out with 60 Vbeta primers and 13 Jbeta primers. Sequenced by immunoSEQ multiplex PCR; TCRdb stores in-frame clones only, minus some. The sample lists about 230,000 clones, around nine tenths seen once, with less than 1.2% in the top ten. The sequencing input was PBMCs. Receptor source: a woman aged 18-35 years in good health and CMV-seronegative.

CDR3 DNA sequence: TGTGCCAGTACCATGGAGGGGATAGGTGGCTACACCTTC. This gives the protein CASTMEGIGGYTF. The J gene is TRBJ1-2, the V gene TRBV19, with D possibly matching TRBD1 (5 bases). Trimming cost V 7 bases and J 7 bases, with 16 bases left between them. The CDR3 loop spans 13 amino acids. Germline lookup yields CDR1 LNHDA and CDR2 SQIVND (reference sequence).

The CDR3 here is CASSHDRTNTGELFF. The CDR3 DNA sequence: TGTGCCAGCAGCCACGACAGAACGAACACCGGGGAGCTGTTTTTT. This chain uses TRBV11-2 with TRBJ2-2; D perhaps matches TRBD1 (5 bases). Trimming left V 5 bases short and J 0 bases short, with 10 bases between. Germline CDR1 and CDR2: SGHAT and FQNNGV. This CDR3 region has 15 residues.

This chain joins TRBV4-3 and TRBJ2-1; 11 positions match TRBD2. V dropped 1 base and J dropped 7; count of bases not matched to a gene: 9. Germline values: CDR1 LGHNA, CDR2 YSLEER. The CDR3 sequence is 17 residues long. CDR3 in amino acids: CASSQGAWASGGNEQFF. As DNA, the CDR3 is TGCGCCAGCAGCCAAGGTGCCTGGGCTAGCGGGGGGAATGAGCAGTTCTTC.

This clone was found a few times. This chain uses TRBV19 with TRBJ1-5; D call uncertain. V shed 6 bases and J shed 2 bases, with 11 bases lying between them. Germline V lookup: CDR1 LNHDA, CDR2 SQIVND (reference sequence). The CDR3 runs 14 residues. As DNA, the CDR3 is TGTGCCAGTAGAGACTACTGGGGCAATCAGCCCCAGCATTTT. It specifies CASRDYWGNQPQHF.

CDR3 in amino acids: CASSLGTSGIYEQYF. In nucleotides, the CDR3 is TGTGCCAGCAGCCTAGGGACTAGCGGGATTTACGAGCAGTACTTC. V and J are TRBV9 and TRBJ2-7; 13 positions agree with TRBD2. The CDR3 spans 15 residues. The germline gives CDR1 SGDLS, CDR2 YYNGEE. V lost 4 bases to trimming and J lost 4 bases; unmatched junction nucleotides: 5.

This clone turned up a few times. The chain recombines TRBV23-1 with TRBJ2-7; 8 nucleotides align to TRBD1. TRBV23-1 is an open reading frame, and its role is uncertain. The trim removed 0 bases at V and 2 bases at J, leaving 9 bases unmatched. The CDR3 sequence is 17 residues long. CDR3 sequence reads: CASSQSNRQGAPYEQYF. The CDR3 DNA sequence: TGCGCCAGCAGTCAATCTAACCGCCAGGGGGCTCCCTACGAGCAGTACTTC.

The chain joins TRBV7-3 to TRBJ2-2, with D possibly TRBD2 on 6 matching bases. Trimming shortened V by 2 bases and J by 3 bases, and 13 bases separated the two germline ends. The CDR3 contains 16 residues. Per germline, CDR1 SGHTA and CDR2 FQGTGA. The CDR3 is CASSLHPTRYTGELFF. The CDR3 nucleotides are TGTGCCAGCAGCTTACATCCGACTAGATACACCGGGGAGCTGTTTTTT.

V usage is TRBV9 and J usage is TRBJ1-4; D not certain. CDR3 length equals 17 residues. Trimming cost V 2 bases and J 10 bases, with 24 bases left between them. Germline CDR1 is SGDLS and CDR2 is YYNGEE. The CDR3 sequence is CASSVSGAGGGDGKLFF. In DNA form, the CDR3 reads TGTGCCAGCAGCGTCTCGGGAGCGGGCGGAGGAGATGGAAAACTGTTTTTT. The whole variable domain, remainder taken from reference TRBV9 and TRBJ1-4, is DSGVTQTPKHLITATGQRVTLRCSPRSGDLSVYWYQQSLDQGLQFLIQYYNGEERAKGNILERFSAQQFPDLHSELNLSSLELGDSALYFCASSVSGAGGGDGKLFFGSGTQLSVL.

The chain uses TRBV27 and TRBJ2-3; tentative D call: TRBD2 (6 bases). The ends were cut back, 5 bases at V and 9 bases at J, with 21 bases in the middle. Germline CDR1 reads MNHEY; CDR2 reads SMNVEV (reference sequence). The CDR3 is made up of 15 amino acids. The CDR3 region has the DNA TGTGCCAGCAGTCCCTCGGTGGCGGGAACGGGCACGCAGTATTTT. It yields the protein CASSPSVAGTGTQYF.

The chain is built from TRBV5-1 and TRBJ2-5, with D tentatively TRBD2 (5 bases). The germline V and J ends were trimmed by 0 bases and 5 bases, with 11 bases remaining between them. Germline V gene data show CDR1 as SGHRS and CDR2 as YFSETQ. The CDR3 sequence is 14 residues long. The CDR3 loop reads CASSLVGGWETQYF. As DNA, the CDR3 is TGCGCCAGCAGCTTGGTTGGAGGATGGGAGACCCAGTACTTC.

V gene TRBV4-1 combines with J gene TRBJ1-1; the D gene is possibly TRBD1 (5 bases). The CDR3 has 15 residues. Germline CDR1 is MGHRA and CDR2 is YSYEKL. Trimming removed 3 bases at V and 2 bases at J, with 13 bases between. The CDR3 sequence: CASSQDTGTNTEAFF. The CDR3 bases are TGCGCCAGCAGCCAGGATACAGGAACCAACACTGAAGCTTTCTTT.

Points on this clone: This sample also contains other DNA sequences that code for the same CDR3. V is TRBV7-9 and J is TRBJ2-7, with no clear D. Germline V gene data show CDR1 as SEHNR and CDR2 as FQNEAQ (reference sequence). This CDR3 comprises 12 residues. V dropped 2 bases and J dropped 3 bases, with 5 bases sitting between them. The CDR3 DNA reads TGTGCCAGCAGCTTAACGGGCTACGAGCAGTACTTC. Translating gives CASSLTGYEQYF. The whole variable domain, remainder taken from reference TRBV7-9 and TRBJ2-7, is DTGVSQNPRHKITKRGQNVTFRCDPISEHNRLYWYRQTLGQGPEFLTYFQNEAQLEKSRLLSDRFSAERPKGSFSTLEIQRTEQGDSAMYLCASSLTGYEQYFGPGTRLTVT.

The rearrangement joins TRBV20-1 to TRBJ2-7; D remains ambiguous. In germline, CDR1 is DFQATT, CDR2 SNEGSKA (reference sequence). Trimming shortened V by 0 bases and J by 5 bases, and 2 bases separated the two germline ends. The CDR3 sequence is 10 residues long. The CDR3 region is CSARDNEQYF. The CDR3 region has the DNA TGCAGTGCTAGAGATAACGAGCAGTACTTC.

The rearrangement joins TRBV6-6 to TRBJ2-2; 9 bases map to TRBD2. V lost 5 bases to trimming and J lost 3 bases; unmatched junction nucleotides: 7. The CDR3 has 16 amino acids. Per the germline V gene, CDR1 is MNHNY and CDR2 is SVGAGI (reference sequence). The CDR3 here is CASSPLAGMYTGELFF. The CDR3, as DNA: TGTGCCAGCAGTCCCCTAGCGGGAATGTACACCGGGGAGCTGTTTTTT.

This chain connects TRBV15 to TRBJ2-1; TRBD2 matches at 10 bases. Per germline, CDR1 LNHNV and CDR2 YYDKDF (reference sequence). The V gene end was trimmed by 0 bases and the J gene end by 7 bases; junction bases not matched to a gene: 6. The CDR3 runs to 16 residues. The CDR3 DNA reads as TGTGCCACCAGCAGAGATCCTAGCGGGAGAGGTAATGAGCAGTTCTTC. This sequence encodes CATSRDPSGRGNEQFF.

The chain links TRBV18 to TRBJ1-4, with TRBD1 as a possible D gene (6 bases). Germline CDR1 and CDR2: KGHSH and LQKENI. The CDR3 runs 12 residues. V shed 8 bases and J shed 8 bases, with 12 bases lying between them. The CDR3 region is CASPKTGEKLFF. For the CDR3, the DNA is TGTGCCAGCCCAAAGACAGGAGAAAAACTGTTTTTT. The full variable domain, with the rest looked up from reference TRBV18 and TRBJ1-4, is NAGVMQNPRHLVRRRGQEARLRCSPMKGHSHVYWYRQLPEEGLKFMVYLQKENIIDESGMPKERFSAEFPKEGPSILRIQQVVRGDSAAYFCASPKTGEKLFFGSGTQLSVL.

Of note for this clone: Within the sample, other DNA sequences also encode this same CDR3. The chain is built from TRBV7-7 and TRBJ2-2; D not certain. The CDR3 spans 14 residues. Germline assignment: CDR1 SSHAT and CDR2 FNYEAQ (reference sequence). The ends were cut back, 1 base at V and 1 base at J, with 4 bases in the middle. The CDR3 DNA sequence: TGTGCCAGCAGCTTAGGACAGAACACCGGGGAGCTGTTTTTT. Translated, it gives CASSLGQNTGELFF.

The chain is built from TRBV27 and TRBJ2-1, with a weak D call TRBD1 (6 bases). Germline V gives CDR1 MNHEY, CDR2 SMNVEV (reference sequence). The ends were cut back, 6 bases at V and 2 bases at J, with 20 bases in the middle. The CDR3 sequence is 17 residues long. CDR3 loop: CASSQMTGPIPYNEQFF. CDR3 DNA sequence: TGTGCCAGCAGCCAGATGACAGGCCCGATACCCTACAATGAGCAGTTCTTC.

The chain employs TRBV19 and TRBJ1-6; 7 bases map to TRBD1. CDR3 length: 17 amino acids. CDR1 and CDR2 from the germline V gene are LNHDA and SQIVND (reference sequence). V shed 5 bases and J 0 bases; nucleotides not matched to a gene: 7. CDR3 protein: CASSPMTGSSYNSPLHF. The CDR3 DNA sequence: TGTGCCAGTAGTCCGATGACAGGGAGCTCCTATAATTCACCCCTCCACTTT.

The V call is TRBV5-4, the J call TRBJ2-1; D is perhaps TRBD2 (6 bases). This CDR3 comprises 15 residues. V dropped 7 bases and J dropped 6 bases, with 20 bases sitting between them. Germline V gene sequence: CDR1 SGHNT, CDR2 YYREEE (reference sequence). The CDR3: CASFQTGLLFNEQFF. The CDR3 bases are TGTGCCAGCTTCCAGACCGGACTACTCTTCAATGAGCAGTTCTTC.

The rearrangement uses TRBV7-9 and TRBJ2-2, with 7 bases matching TRBD2. Trimming at V came to 5 bases and at J to 1 base, leaving 10 bases not matched to a gene. The CDR3 extends over 17 amino acids. Germline CDR1 SEHNR, CDR2 FQNEAQ (reference sequence). The CDR3 DNA reads TGTGCCAGCAGCCGGGATACTAGCGCCCTGAACACCGGGGAGCTGTTTTTT. This codes for CASSRDTSALNTGELFF.

This clone has a single count. This rearrangement joins TRBV27 to TRBJ1-2, with TRBD1 identical over 9 bases. The CDR3 covers 17 residues. V lost 5 bases to trimming and J lost 7 bases; unmatched junction nucleotides: 17. The V gene's germline CDR1 is MNHEY and CDR2 SMNVEV (reference sequence). The CDR3 DNA follows: TGTGCCAGCAGTCTCCTTACGCCGACAGGGGGAGGGTTTGGCTACACCTTC. Translation: CASSLLTPTGGGFGYTF.

The CDR3 protein is CASSKGTHLRNTGELFF. The CDR3 DNA reads as TGTGCCAGCAGTAAAGGGACACACCTAAGAAACACCGGGGAGCTGTTTTTT. The gene calls are TRBV6-7 and TRBJ2-2; tentative D call: TRBD1 (6 bases). TRBV6-7 carries the ORF label, with uncertain function. CDR3 size: 17 residues. Trimming pared 5 bases from V and 2 bases from J, leaving 18 bases between.

The chain is built from TRBV4-2 and TRBJ2-7; D gene uncertain. The CDR3 is made up of 14 amino acids. Germline V gene lookup returns CDR1 LGHNA and CDR2 YNFKEQ. V was shortened by 1 base and J by 2 bases, with 9 bases between the two germline ends. CDR3 region: CASSQVGHTYEQYF. CDR3 nucleotides: TGTGCCAGCAGCCAAGTGGGCCATACCTACGAGCAGTACTTC.

V gene TRBV7-2 combines with J gene TRBJ1-5; 7 positions match TRBD1. After removal of 3 bases from V and 0 bases from J, the junction contained 5 bases not matched to a gene. There are 16 residues in the CDR3. Looked up from germline, CDR1 is SGHTA and CDR2 is FQGNSA. The CDR3 protein is CASSLTGQNSNQPQHF. In DNA, the CDR3 is TGTGCCAGCAGCTTGACAGGGCAGAATAGCAATCAGCCCCAGCATTTT.

The J gene is TRBJ1-1, the V gene TRBV11-2, with D possibly being TRBD1 (6 bases). The CDR3 runs to 19 residues. V was clipped by 5 bases and J by 2 bases, with 27 bases between them. CDR1 and CDR2 from the germline V gene are SGHAT and FQNNGV. The CDR3, as DNA: TGTGCCAGCAGCCCTCCCCTGACCGGTACCCCGGGACACAACACTGAAGCTTTCTTT. It codes for CASSPPLTGTPGHNTEAFF.

The chain joins TRBV25-1 to TRBJ2-7, with D possibly matching TRBD1 (6 bases). Deletions cut 7 bases from V and 4 bases from J, with 14 bases between. The CDR3 is 13 amino acids. In germline, CDR1 is MGHDK, CDR2 SYGVNS. CDR3 in amino acids: CASTRPGVYEQYF. DNA of the CDR3: TGTGCCAGCACTCGGCCAGGGGTTTACGAGCAGTACTTC.